This entry lists 32 T cell receptor beta chains sequenced from one sample in a study of blood T cell repertoires in COVID-19 (dated by TCRdb to about 2020). Libraries were made using the immunoSEQ multiplex PCR assay. This immuneACCESS table, as held by TCRdb, lists in-frame sequences with V and J called but not all clones. Of the missing ones, under half trace to an unresolved V gene in checked studies; the others have no known cause. Recorded for this sample are about 130,000 clones; around four fifths of them occurred a single time. The ten largest clones represent 6% of the sample. The sample comprised peripheral blood. The receptor source for this set is an elderly man with COVID-19, enrolled during active disease.

Comment on this clone: Other DNA sequences from this sample encode an identical CDR3 as well. This rearrangement joins TRBV19 to TRBJ2-5, with a weak D call TRBD1 (5 bases). The CDR3 is 12 residues long. The ends were cut back, 3 bases at V and 5 bases at J, with 7 bases in the middle. CDR1 and CDR2 (germline): LNHDA, SQIVND (reference sequence). CDR3 sequence (DNA): TGTGCCAGTAGTATTCAGGGTGAGACCCAGTACTTC. It encodes CASSIQGETQYF.

The V and J genes are TRBV27 and TRBJ1-1; 8 bases fit TRBD1. Looked up from germline, CDR1 is MNHEY and CDR2 is SMNVEV (reference sequence). V was pared by 7 bases and J by 4 bases, with 8 bases of the junction left unmatched. The CDR3 covers 14 residues. Here the CDR3 DNA reads TGTGCCAGCACCGGACAGGGAGGGTTCACTGAAGCTTTCTTT. Protein: CASTGQGGFTEAFF.

There are a few counts of this clone. The chain has TRBV28 and TRBJ2-2; 7 bases align to TRBD2. The length of the CDR3 is 15 residues. V lost 5 bases and J lost 6; bases outside the gene matches: 9. The germline gives CDR1 MDHEN, CDR2 SYDVKM. The chain's CDR3 is CASSPQRGNAGELFF. CDR3 DNA: TGTGCCAGCAGTCCCCAGCGGGGAAATGCCGGGGAGCTGTTTTTT.

This clone was detected once. The CDR3 nucleotides read TGTGCCAGCAGCTCGACTGTTGCCGGGGAGCTGTTTTTT. Translating it yields CASSSTVAGELFF. V gene TRBV7-2 combines with J gene TRBJ2-2; D remains ambiguous. Germline V gives CDR1 SGHTA, CDR2 FQGNSA. V was cut by 4 bases and J by 6 bases, with 9 bases left in between. The CDR3 runs 13 residues.

This chain connects TRBV10-3 to TRBJ2-7; no clear D. Looked up from germline, CDR1 is ENHRY and CDR2 is SYGVKD. The V gene lost 4 bases and the J gene lost 6 bases, with 16 bases spanning the gap. The CDR3 has 14 amino acids. The CDR3 reads CAISGRGVALEQYF. For the CDR3, the DNA is TGTGCCATCAGTGGTCGCGGAGTGGCGCTCGAGCAGTACTTC.

The rearrangement joins TRBV6-5 to TRBJ1-2, with D perhaps TRBD1 (5 bases). CDR1 is MNHEY and CDR2 is SVGAGI in the germline V gene. Trimming pared 7 bases from V and 0 bases from J, leaving 12 bases between. CDR3 length: 14 amino acids. CDR3 sequence: CASTRPGANYGYTF. The CDR3 region has the DNA TGTGCCAGCACCCGACCGGGGGCTAACTATGGCTACACCTTC.

This sequence joins TRBV7-2 and TRBJ1-1, with a tentative D call TRBD1 (6 bases). V lost 5 bases and J 3 bases, leaving 13 bases between the germline ends. The CDR3 runs to 14 residues. Germline V gene sequence: CDR1 SGHTA, CDR2 FQGNSA. The CDR3 coding sequence is TGTGCCAGCAGCCCACAGGGAGGGGACACTGAAGCTTTCTTT. This sequence encodes CASSPQGGDTEAFF.

This chain links TRBV6-5 with TRBJ2-2; TRBD1 aligns across 9 bases. The J segment lost 6 bases and the V segment lost 5 bases, leaving 7 bases of the junction unmatched. The length of the CDR3 is 15 residues. From germline, CDR1 is MNHEY and CDR2 SVGAGI. The CDR3 nucleotides are TGTGCCAGCAGTCCCCCGGGACAGGGTGCCGGGGAGCTGTTTTTT. Translation gives CASSPPGQGAGELFF.

The chain recombines TRBV27 with TRBJ2-7; possible D gene TRBD2, 6 bases. This CDR3 region has 15 residues. CDR1 and CDR2 from the germline V gene are MNHEY and SMNVEV (reference sequence). Trimming shortened V by 2 bases and J by 5 bases, and 16 bases separated the two germline ends. CDR3 region: CASSLPETRVHEQYF. The CDR3 DNA is TGTGCCAGCAGTTTACCAGAGACTAGGGTCCACGAGCAGTACTTC.

The chain employs TRBV5-1 and TRBJ2-1, with TRBD2 matching 10 bases. The CDR3 loop spans 18 amino acids. Germline values: CDR1 SGHRS, CDR2 YFSETQ. Trimming took 7 bases from V and 1 from J; bases not matched to a gene: 14. The CDR3 here is CASCWGLAGVISYNEQFF. The CDR3 DNA reads as TGCGCCAGCTGCTGGGGGCTAGCGGGAGTCATTTCCTACAATGAGCAGTTCTTC.

This clone was picked up one time. The V gene is TRBV6-9, the J gene TRBJ2-1; a possible D gene is TRBD1 (5 bases). The CDR3 covers 13 residues. With 6 bases removed from V and 10 bases from J, the gap between germline ends came to 16 bases. Germline V CDR1 and CDR2: MNHGY, SVAAGI. The CDR3 loop reads CASSSGPRHEQFF. CDR3 nucleotides: TGTGCCAGCAGCTCAGGGCCTAGGCACGAGCAGTTCTTC.

The chain has TRBV4-2 and TRBJ1-2; 10 nucleotides line up with TRBD1. V gave up 1 base and J gave up 8 bases; unmatched junction bases: 7. This CDR3 has 15 residues. The germline CDR1 and CDR2 sequences are LGHNA and YNFKEQ. CDR3 in DNA: TGTGCCAGCAGCCAAGCTAGGACAGGGGGTCGAGGCTACACCTTC. It yields the protein CASSQARTGGRGYTF.

Remarks on this clone: The junction departs from the called germline gene at one end, perhaps through a read error. The J gene is TRBJ2-2, the V gene TRBV7-7, with 8 nucleotides matching TRBD1. This CDR3 has 15 amino acids. CDR1 and CDR2 from the germline V gene are SSHAT and FNYEAQ (reference sequence). CDR3 protein: CASTRSQGALGELFF. In DNA, the CDR3 is TGTGCTAGCACCCGTAGTCAGGGGGCTCTCGGGGAGCTGTTTTTT.

V and J are TRBV6-6 and TRBJ1-2; TRBD1 aligns across 9 bases. CDR3 length equals 13 residues. Per the germline V gene, CDR1 is MNHNY and CDR2 is SVGAGI (reference sequence). V shed 6 bases, J shed 7 bases, and the junction held 6 bases outside the gene matches. The CDR3 nucleotides read TGTGCCAGCAGATTACAGGGGGCGTTTGGCTACACCTTC. As protein: CASRLQGAFGYTF.

This rearrangement joins TRBV5-8 to TRBJ1-5; 7 nucleotides match TRBD1. The germline gives CDR1 SGHTS, CDR2 YDEGEE. The CDR3 loop spans 14 amino acids. V shed 3 bases, J shed 7 bases, and the junction held 7 bases outside the gene matches. The CDR3 sequence: CASSSRTGGQPQHF. CDR3 DNA: TGTGCCAGCAGCTCCCGGACAGGCGGGCAGCCCCAGCATTTT.

The chain joins TRBV18 to TRBJ2-6; unclear D gene. The germline V gene encodes CDR1 KGHSH and CDR2 LQKENI. Deletions cut 6 bases from V and 0 bases from J, with 9 bases between. The CDR3 totals 15 residues. The CDR3, as DNA: TGTGCCAGCTCGACATCTTTCTCTGGGGCCAACGTCCTGACTTTC. Its protein product is CASSTSFSGANVLTF.

The rearrangement links TRBV5-1 to TRBJ2-3, with a weak D call TRBD2 (6 bases). Germline V gene data show CDR1 as SGHRS and CDR2 as YFSETQ. The V end lost 4 bases, the J end lost 3 bases, and 12 bases lay between the germline ends. CDR3 length: 14 amino acids. This CDR3 is CASSQTSWTDTQYF. DNA of the CDR3: TGCGCCAGCAGCCAGACTAGTTGGACAGATACGCAGTATTTT.

V gene TRBV3-1 (or the pseudogene TRBV3-2) combines with J gene TRBJ2-3; a possible D gene is TRBD1 (6 bases). V lost 4 bases, J lost 6 bases, and 14 bases lay in between. The germline V gene encodes CDR1 LGHDT and CDR2 YNNKEL (reference sequence). The CDR3 sequence is 14 residues long. CDR3 loop: CASSLGGLGDTQYF. The CDR3 DNA is TGTGCCAGCAGCCTAGGGGGTCTTGGGGATACGCAGTATTTT.

This rearrangement joins TRBV29-1 to TRBJ2-7; 9 nucleotides align to TRBD1. V gave up 4 bases and J gave up 2 bases; unmatched junction bases: 9. The CDR3 contains 15 residues. Per the germline V gene, CDR1 is SQVTM and CDR2 is ANQGSEA. CDR3 nucleotide sequence: TGCAGCGTTGCTGAGGGGGACAGGGTGACCTACGAGCAGTACTTC. Translation: CSVAEGDRVTYEQYF.

The sample holds a few counts of this clone. V is TRBV4-2 and J is TRBJ2-7; 7 nucleotides line up with TRBD1. Per germline, CDR1 LGHNA and CDR2 YNFKEQ. The trim removed 4 bases at V and 2 bases at J, leaving 5 bases unmatched. This CDR3 has 14 residues. The CDR3 bases are TGTGCCAGCAGCCCCTACAGGGGAACCTACGAGCAGTACTTC. Encoded protein: CASSPYRGTYEQYF.

This chain uses TRBV12-3 or TRBV12-4 with TRBJ2-7; D perhaps matches TRBD1 (7 bases). Trimming took off 2 bases at V and 12 bases at J, with 17 bases between the two ends. The CDR3 sequence is 13 residues long. The CDR3 bases are TGTGCCAGCAGTTTACAGGGGGGTGCTTCACGGTACTTC. Its translation is CASSLQGGASRYF.

There are a few counts of this clone. V usage is TRBV3-1 (or the pseudogene TRBV3-2) and J usage is TRBJ2-5, with 10 bases matching TRBD2. The CDR3 consists of 16 residues. Losses at the gene ends were 9 bases for V and 1 base for J; bases not matched to a gene: 11. Germline V lookup: CDR1 LGHDT, CDR2 YNNKEL (reference sequence). The CDR3 is CASWPSGRAFQETQYF. CDR3 in DNA: TGTGCCAGTTGGCCTAGCGGGAGAGCATTCCAAGAGACCCAGTACTTC.

The gene calls are TRBV28 and TRBJ2-5; 9 bases match TRBD2. J was trimmed by 1 base and V by 2 bases; bases with no gene match: 2. The CDR3 loop spans 15 amino acids. Per germline, CDR1 MDHEN and CDR2 SYDVKM. The DNA of the CDR3 is TGTGCCAGCAGTTTACCAGCGGGAGGCCAAGAGACCCAGTACTTC. It translates to CASSLPAGGQETQYF.

This clone was counted once. V is TRBV6-6 and J is TRBJ1-3; D ambiguous. The ends were cut back, 5 bases at V and 3 bases at J, with 20 bases in the middle. CDR1 and CDR2 from the germline V gene are MNHNY and SVGAGI (reference sequence). The CDR3 is 17 residues long. CDR3 nucleotide sequence: TGTGCCAGCAGTCCATTATTAGCCGTACCGGATGGAAACACCATATATTTT. It is translated as CASSPLLAVPDGNTIYF.

In its sample, this clone was seen a few times. The chain carries TRBV19 and TRBJ2-5; maybe TRBD1 (5 bases). The CDR3 runs 13 residues. Between the trimmed V and J ends, which lost 8 bases and 3 bases, there was a span of 13 bases. Germline values: CDR1 LNHDA, CDR2 SQIVND (reference sequence). The CDR3 nucleotides are TGTGCCAGTGGCCTCAGGGAAAAAGAGACCCAGTACTTC. The encoded protein is CASGLREKETQYF.

The V gene is TRBV5-1, the J gene TRBJ2-3, with 7 positions matching TRBD1. Germline V lookup: CDR1 SGHRS, CDR2 YFSETQ. The V gene end was trimmed by 3 bases and the J gene end by 2 bases; junction bases not matched to a gene: 3. The CDR3 is made up of 14 amino acids. The CDR3 protein is CASSWTGATDTQYF. In nucleotides, the CDR3 is TGCGCCAGCAGCTGGACAGGTGCCACAGATACGCAGTATTTT. Full variable domain (outside the CDR3, taken from reference TRBV5-1 and TRBJ2-3): KAGVTQTPRYLIKTRGQQVTLSCSPISGHRSVSWYQQTPGQGLQFLFEYFSETQRNKGNFPGRFSGRQFSNSRSEMNVSTLELGDSALYLCASSWTGATDTQYFGPGTRLTVL.

The J gene is TRBJ2-1, the V gene TRBV7-2, with TRBD2 matching over 11 bases. The trim removed 3 bases at V and 7 bases at J, leaving 5 bases unmatched. Germline CDR1 reads SGHTA; CDR2 reads FQGNSA. CDR3 length equals 15 residues. This CDR3 is CASSFTSGSGNEQFF. As DNA, the CDR3 is TGTGCCAGCAGCTTCACTAGCGGGAGTGGGAATGAGCAGTTCTTC.

This clone was recorded a few times. This chain connects TRBV3-1 (or the pseudogene TRBV3-2) to TRBJ2-5; 11 bases fit TRBD2. Germline CDR1 LGHDT, CDR2 YNNKEL (reference sequence). Trimming at V came to 4 bases and at J to 3 bases, leaving 1 base not matched to a gene. The CDR3 is 14 residues long. In nucleotides, the CDR3 is TGTGCCAGCAGCCCTAGCGGGGGGAAAGAGACCCAGTACTTC. Protein: CASSPSGGKETQYF.

The rearrangement links TRBV29-1 to TRBJ2-4, with D perhaps matching TRBD2 (5 bases). There are 14 residues in the CDR3. V shed 4 bases and J shed 6 bases, with 16 bases lying between them. Per germline, CDR1 SQVTM and CDR2 ANQGSEA. CDR3 in amino acids: CSVVWEISPNIQYF. The CDR3 DNA reads as TGCAGCGTTGTATGGGAGATCAGTCCAAACATTCAGTACTTC.

The V and J genes are TRBV29-1 and TRBJ2-5; the match to TRBD1 covers 7 bases. CDR1 and CDR2 from the germline V gene are SQVTM and ANQGSEA. V trimming: 2 bases; J trimming: 3 bases; junction bases outside the gene matches: 9. This CDR3 is built from 15 residues. This CDR3 is CSVERGGGKKETQYF. The CDR3 nucleotides read TGCAGCGTTGAAAGAGGGGGCGGAAAAAAAGAGACCCAGTACTTC.

The chain joins TRBV6-5 to TRBJ2-5; 7 bases are shared with TRBD1. V shed 6 bases and J 3 bases; nucleotides not matched to a gene: 4. The V gene's germline CDR1 is MNHEY and CDR2 SVGAGI. This CDR3 is 13 amino acids long. CDR3: CASRQGTEETQYF. The CDR3 DNA follows: TGTGCCAGCAGGCAGGGGACAGAAGAGACCCAGTACTTC.

This clone was counted only a few times. The V and J genes are TRBV19 and TRBJ1-2; D is uncertain. V was clipped by 5 bases and J by 8 bases, with 18 bases between them. CDR1 is LNHDA, CDR2 SQIVND, per germline (reference sequence). The CDR3 has 14 residues. CDR3 DNA sequence: TGTGCCAGTAGTTCCGCGGCCCTAGGCGGAGGCTACACCTTC. Translation: CASSSAALGGGYTF.